This is a list of T cell receptor beta chains from one sample in a study of early T cells in non-severe SARS-CoV-2 infection. TCRdb reprocessed the 5' RACE reads with MiXCR, giving one entry per CDR3 protein. Found here are approximately 70,000 distinct CDR3 sequences, 12% of them singletons; the top ten hold 1.3%. The sample was whole blood. These TCRs come from an adult who was a healthcare worker with PCR-confirmed SARS-CoV-2 infection or an uninfected control (not recorded which). Each CDR3 is given with its conserved first and last residue. A D gene is named only where the DNA matches it firmly. Clone size appears in some rows only: once, few, many, or a class for an expanded clone.

clone size: NA
J gene: TRBJ2-7
V gene: TRBV28
D gene: NA
CDR3 DNA: TGTGCCAGCAGGCAGGGAATACCCACTTCTACCTACGAGCAGTACTTC
CDR3 protein: CASRQGIPTSTYEQYF

clone size: many
J gene: TRBJ2-3
V gene: TRBV7-2
D gene: NA
CDR3 DNA: TGTGCCAGCAGCTTTAAAGCGACTATCGGACCAGGGAGCACAGATACGCAGTATTTT
CDR3 protein: CASSFKATIGPGSTDTQYF

clone size: many
J gene: TRBJ2-6
V gene: TRBV7-9
D gene: TRBD1
CDR3 DNA: TGTGCCAGCAGCTTAAGCGGTGCGACAGGGTATCCTGGGGCCAACGTCCTGACTTTC
CDR3 protein: CASSLSGATGYPGANVLTF

clone size: many
J gene: TRBJ2-7
V gene: TRBV5-1
D gene: NA
CDR3 DNA: TGCGCCAGCAGCCAAACTCAGGGGAACGAGCAGTACTTC
CDR3 protein: CASSQTQGNEQYF

clone size: few
J gene: TRBJ1-1
V gene: TRBV9
D gene: TRBD1
CDR3 DNA: TGTGCCAGCAGCGCGACAGGGTCTCCGAACACTGAAGCTTTCTTT
CDR3 protein: CASSATGSPNTEAFF

clone size: NA
J gene: TRBJ2-7
V gene: TRBV28
D gene: NA
CDR3 DNA: TGTGCCACCACAGGAGTCTCCTACGAGCAGTACTTC
CDR3 protein: CATTGVSYEQYF

clone size: many
J gene: TRBJ2-1
V gene: TRBV2
D gene: TRBD2
CDR3 DNA: TGTGCCAGCAGGGCGGGAGGGAGCTCCTACAATGAGCAGTTCTTC
CDR3 protein: CASRAGGSSYNEQFF

clone size: NA
J gene: TRBJ2-4
V gene: TRBV5-6
D gene: NA
CDR3 DNA: TGTGCCAGCAGGTCCCCCCTGGTGGACATTCAGTACTTC
CDR3 protein: CASRSPLVDIQYF

clone size: NA
J gene: TRBJ2-1
V gene: TRBV20-1
D gene: NA
CDR3 DNA: TGCAGTGCTGGACTAGAGGGGGGGAATGAGCAGTTCTTC
CDR3 protein: CSAGLEGGNEQFF

clone size: NA
J gene: TRBJ2-7
V gene: TRBV27
D gene: NA
CDR3 DNA: TGTGCCAGCAGTAGGACCGTAATGAACGAGCAGTACTTT
CDR3 protein: CASSRTVMNEQYF

clone size: many
J gene: TRBJ1-3
V gene: TRBV20-1
D gene: NA
CDR3 DNA: TGCAGTGCTGGGAATCGGGTCTCTGGAAACACCATATATTTT
CDR3 protein: CSAGNRVSGNTIYF

clone size: many
J gene: TRBJ1-5
V gene: TRBV6-6
D gene: NA
CDR3 DNA: TGTGCCAGCAGTTCCCCTGACGGGCTTATGGATCAGCCCCAGCATTTT
CDR3 protein: CASSSPDGLMDQPQHF

clone size: many
J gene: TRBJ1-1
V gene: TRBV27
D gene: TRBD1
CDR3 DNA: TGTGCCAGCAGTTTATTGGGACAGACCAGATTGAACACTGAAGCTTTCTTT
CDR3 protein: CASSLLGQTRLNTEAFF

clone size: many
J gene: TRBJ2-7
V gene: TRBV28
D gene: NA
CDR3 DNA: TGTGCCAGCAGTTCCACGGGACACGACTACGAGCAGTACTTC
CDR3 protein: CASSSTGHDYEQYF

clone size: many
J gene: TRBJ2-1
V gene: TRBV7-8
D gene: NA
CDR3 DNA: TGTGCCAGCAGCCAAGGGCGGGGAAGCTACAATGAGCAGTTCTTC
CDR3 protein: CASSQGRGSYNEQFF

clone size: many
J gene: TRBJ2-3
V gene: TRBV7-2
D gene: TRBD2
CDR3 DNA: TGTGCCAGCAGCGTCGGACTAGCGAGCACAGATACGCAGTATTTT
CDR3 protein: CASSVGLASTDTQYF

clone size: many
J gene: TRBJ1-1
V gene: TRBV28
D gene: NA
CDR3 DNA: TGTGCCAGCACCAGACTGGGGGTTAGCACTGAAGCTTTCTTT
CDR3 protein: CASTRLGVSTEAFF

clone size: many
J gene: TRBJ1-2
V gene: TRBV7-2
D gene: TRBD1
CDR3 DNA: TGTGCCAGCAGCTCCGCGCAGGGACAGGGTAACTATGGCTACACCTTC
CDR3 protein: CASSSAQGQGNYGYTF

clone size: medium-sized
J gene: TRBJ2-7
V gene: TRBV18
D gene: NA
CDR3 DNA: TGTGCCAGCTCACCACCGGGGGTGCGCGAGCAGTACTTC
CDR3 protein: CASSPPGVREQYF

clone size: many
J gene: TRBJ2-2
V gene: TRBV21-1
D gene: NA
CDR3 DNA: TGTGCCAGCAGCAAAGCGGGAGGACTAGCGGTGAGCGGGGAGCTGTTTTTT
CDR3 protein: CASSKAGGLAVSGELFF